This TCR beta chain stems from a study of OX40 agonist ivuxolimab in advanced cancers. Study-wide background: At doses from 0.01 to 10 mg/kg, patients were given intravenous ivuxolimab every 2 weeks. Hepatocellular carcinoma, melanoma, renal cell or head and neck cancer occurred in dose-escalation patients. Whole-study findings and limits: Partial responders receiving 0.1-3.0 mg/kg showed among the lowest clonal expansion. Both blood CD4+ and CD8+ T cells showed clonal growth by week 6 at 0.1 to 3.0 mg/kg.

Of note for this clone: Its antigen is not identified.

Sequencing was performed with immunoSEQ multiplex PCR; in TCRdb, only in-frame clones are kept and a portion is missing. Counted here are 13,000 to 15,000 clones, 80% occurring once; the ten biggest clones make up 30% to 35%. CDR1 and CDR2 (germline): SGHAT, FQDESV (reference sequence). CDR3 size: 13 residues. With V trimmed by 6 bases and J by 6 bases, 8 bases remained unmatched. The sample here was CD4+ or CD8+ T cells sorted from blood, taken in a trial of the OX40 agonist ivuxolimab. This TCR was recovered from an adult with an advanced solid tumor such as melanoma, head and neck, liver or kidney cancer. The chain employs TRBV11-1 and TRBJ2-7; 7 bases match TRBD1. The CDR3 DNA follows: TGTGCCAGCAGTACGACAGGGTCGGGCGAGCAGTACTTC. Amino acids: CASSTTGSGEQYF.